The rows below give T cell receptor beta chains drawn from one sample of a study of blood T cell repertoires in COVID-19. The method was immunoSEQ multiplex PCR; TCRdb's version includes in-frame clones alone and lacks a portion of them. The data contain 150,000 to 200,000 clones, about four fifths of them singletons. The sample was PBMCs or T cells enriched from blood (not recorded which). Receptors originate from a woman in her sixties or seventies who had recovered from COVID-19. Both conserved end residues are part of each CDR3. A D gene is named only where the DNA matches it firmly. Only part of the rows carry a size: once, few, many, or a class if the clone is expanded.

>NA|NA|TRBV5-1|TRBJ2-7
CASSLGPGVIYEQYF
TGCGCCAGCAGCTTGGGGCCAGGGGTTATCTACGAGCAGTACTTC
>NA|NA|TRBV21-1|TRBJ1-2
CASSKAGRSPSRCGYTF
TGTGCCAGCAGCAAAGCTGGCCGATCTCCCTCTCGATGTGGCTACACCTTC
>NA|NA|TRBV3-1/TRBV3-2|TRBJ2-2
CASSQMGDPLAGELFF
TGTGCCAGCAGCCAAATGGGAGACCCCCTAGCCGGGGAGCTGTTTTTT
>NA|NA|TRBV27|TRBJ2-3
CASSPWTPRPDTQYF
TGTGCCAGCAGTCCTTGGACTCCAAGGCCAGATACGCAGTATTTT
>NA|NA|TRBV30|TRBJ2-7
CAWIRETSYEQYF
TGTGCCTGGATCCGGGAGACCTCCTACGAGCAGTACTTC
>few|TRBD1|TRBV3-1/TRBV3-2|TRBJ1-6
CASSPFPTGGLGSPLHF
TGTGCCAGCAGCCCCTTCCCTACAGGGGGCTTAGGGTCACCCCTCCACTTT
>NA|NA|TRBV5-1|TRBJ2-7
CASSSDTYEQYF
TGCGCCAGCAGCTCAGATACCTACGAGCAGTACTTC
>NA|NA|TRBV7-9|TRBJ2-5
CASSLVAGSQETQYF
TGTGCCAGCAGCTTAGTGGCGGGGAGCCAAGAGACCCAGTACTTC
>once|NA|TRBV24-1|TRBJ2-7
CATSDSAGPGRGNYEQYF
TGTGCCACCAGTGATTCGGCGGGCCCAGGGAGGGGGAACTACGAGCAGTACTTC
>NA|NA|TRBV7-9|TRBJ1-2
CASSLAGHRLGYTF
TGTGCCAGCAGCTTAGCGGGACACCGGTTGGGCTACACCTTC
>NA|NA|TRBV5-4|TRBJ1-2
CASSLGTSNYGYTF
TGTGCCAGCAGCTTGGGAACTTCTAACTATGGCTACACCTTC
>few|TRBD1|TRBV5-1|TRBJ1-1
CASSLEAGGLTEAFF
TGCGCCAGCAGCTTGGAGGCAGGGGGCCTGACTGAAGCTTTCTTT
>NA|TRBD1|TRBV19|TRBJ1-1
CASMRDRDTEAFF
TGTGCCAGTATGCGGGACAGAGACACTGAAGCTTTCTTT
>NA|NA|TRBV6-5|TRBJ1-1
CASRLQGAEAFF
TGTGCCAGCAGGTTACAGGGAGCTGAAGCTTTCTTT
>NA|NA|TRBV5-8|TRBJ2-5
CASISGVYQETQYF
TGTGCCAGCATCTCAGGGGTCTACCAAGAGACCCAGTACTTC
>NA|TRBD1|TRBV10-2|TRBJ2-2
CASEGDRFTGELFF
TGCGCCAGTGAAGGGGACAGGTTCACCGGGGAGCTGTTTTTT
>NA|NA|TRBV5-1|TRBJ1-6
CASSLAAGGSPLHF
TGCGCCAGCAGCTTGGCGGCAGGAGGGTCACCCCTCCACTTT
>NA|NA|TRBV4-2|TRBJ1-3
CASSQVLSSGNTIYF
TGTGCCAGCAGCCAAGTTTTGAGCTCTGGAAACACCATATATTTT
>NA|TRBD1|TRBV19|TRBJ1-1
CASSMIDRDTEAFF
TGTGCCAGTAGTATGATTGACAGGGACACTGAAGCTTTCTTT
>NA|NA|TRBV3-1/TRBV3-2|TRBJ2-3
CASSQTGGLADTQYF
TGTGCCAGCAGCCAAACGGGGGGCCTGGCAGATACGCAGTATTTT
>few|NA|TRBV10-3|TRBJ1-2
CAITSGYGYTF
TGTGCCATCACATCAGGGTACGGCTACACCTTC
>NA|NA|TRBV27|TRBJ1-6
CASSLSRQGGRSPLHF
TGTGCCAGCAGTTTATCGCGGCAGGGAGGGCGTTCACCCCTCCACTTT
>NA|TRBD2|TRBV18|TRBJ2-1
CASSLADNEQFF
TGTGCCAGCAGTCTAGCGGACAATGAGCAGTTCTTC
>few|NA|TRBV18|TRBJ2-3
CASSPPGASTDTQYF
TGTGCCAGCTCACCACCGGGGGCTAGCACAGATACGCAGTATTTT
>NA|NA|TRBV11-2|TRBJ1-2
CASSFDTGLGYGYTF
TGTGCCAGCAGCTTCGATACAGGCTTAGGTTATGGCTACACCTTC
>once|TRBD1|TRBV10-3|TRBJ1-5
CAISPGTVYSNQPQHF
TGTGCCATCAGCCCCGGGACAGTCTATAGCAATCAGCCCCAGCATTTT
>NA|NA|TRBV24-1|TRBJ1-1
CATSDFGGEGGTEAFF
TGTGCCACCAGTGATTTCGGGGGGGAGGGTGGCACTGAAGCTTTCTTT
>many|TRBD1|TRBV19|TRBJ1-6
CATDRVGGNSPLHF
TGTGCCACCGACAGGGTTGGAGGTAATTCACCCCTCCACTTT
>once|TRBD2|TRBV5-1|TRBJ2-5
CASSAGGSGEETQYF
TGCGCCAGCAGCGCGGGGGGAAGCGGGGAAGAGACCCAGTACTTC
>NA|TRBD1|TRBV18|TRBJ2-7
CASSYQGDYEQYF
TGTGCCAGCTCATATCAGGGGGACTACGAGCAGTACTTC
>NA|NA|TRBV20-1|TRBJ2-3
CLPGVDTQYF
TGCCTCCCGGGGGTAGATACGCAGTATTTT
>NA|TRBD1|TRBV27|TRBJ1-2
CASSIRQGSNYGYTF
TGTGCCAGCAGTATAAGACAGGGCTCTAACTATGGCTACACCTTC
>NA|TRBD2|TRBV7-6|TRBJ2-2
CASSSHWTSGTGELFF
TGTGCCAGCAGCTCCCATTGGACTAGCGGGACCGGGGAGCTGTTTTTT
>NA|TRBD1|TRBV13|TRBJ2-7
CASSTGTVGVYEQYF
TGTGCCAGCAGCACCGGGACAGTCGGCGTCTACGAGCAGTACTTC
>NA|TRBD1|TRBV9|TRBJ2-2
CASSGTGGGVTGELFF
TGTGCCAGCAGCGGTACAGGGGGCGGTGTCACCGGGGAGCTGTTTTTT
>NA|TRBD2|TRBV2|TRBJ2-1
CASGISGTSLYNEQFF
TGTGCCAGCGGGATCAGTGGGACTAGCCTCTACAATGAGCAGTTCTTC
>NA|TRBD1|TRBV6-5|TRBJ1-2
CASSYSGTGIYGYTF
TGTGCCAGCAGTTACTCGGGGACAGGTATCTATGGCTACACCTTC